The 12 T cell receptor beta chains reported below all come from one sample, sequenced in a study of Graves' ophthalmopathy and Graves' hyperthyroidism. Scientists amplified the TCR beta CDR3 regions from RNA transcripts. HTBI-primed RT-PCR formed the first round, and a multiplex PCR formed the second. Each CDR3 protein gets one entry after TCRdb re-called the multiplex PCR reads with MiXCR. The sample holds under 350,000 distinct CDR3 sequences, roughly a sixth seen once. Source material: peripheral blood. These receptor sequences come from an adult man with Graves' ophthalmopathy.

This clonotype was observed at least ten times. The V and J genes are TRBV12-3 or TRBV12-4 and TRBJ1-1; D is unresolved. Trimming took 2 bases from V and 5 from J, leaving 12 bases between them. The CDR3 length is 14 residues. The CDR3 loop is CASSLLGQKTEAFF. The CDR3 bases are TGTGCCAGCAGTTTATTGGGTCAGAAGACTGAAGCTTTCTTT.

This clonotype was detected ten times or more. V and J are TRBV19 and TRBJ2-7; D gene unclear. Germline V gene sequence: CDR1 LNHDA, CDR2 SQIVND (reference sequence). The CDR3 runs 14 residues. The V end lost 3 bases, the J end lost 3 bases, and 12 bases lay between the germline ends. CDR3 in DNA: TGTGCCAGTAGTATCTCTGACAACAACTACGAGCAGTACTTC. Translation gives CASSISDNNYEQYF.

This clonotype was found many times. In DNA form, the CDR3 reads TGTGCCAGCAGCGTAGCTGGGCAGGGAGGAGGAGAGCAGTACTTC. Translating it yields CASSVAGQGGGEQYF. The rearrangement links TRBV9 to TRBJ2-7, with D tentatively TRBD2 (6 bases). Germline loops: CDR1 SGDLS, CDR2 YYNGEE. The CDR3 contains 15 residues. V shed 0 bases and J shed 7 bases, with 17 bases lying between them.

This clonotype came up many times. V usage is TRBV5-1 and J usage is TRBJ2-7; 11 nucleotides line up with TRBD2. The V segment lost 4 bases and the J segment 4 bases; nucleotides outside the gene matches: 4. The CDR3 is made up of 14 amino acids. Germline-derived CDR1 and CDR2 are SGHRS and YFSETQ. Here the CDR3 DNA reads TGCGCCAGCAGCATCGGGACTAGCGGATACGAGCAGTACTTC. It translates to CASSIGTSGYEQYF.

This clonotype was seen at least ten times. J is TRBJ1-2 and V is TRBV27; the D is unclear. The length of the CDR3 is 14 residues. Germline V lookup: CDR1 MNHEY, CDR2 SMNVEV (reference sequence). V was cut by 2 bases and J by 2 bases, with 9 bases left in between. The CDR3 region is CASSLKAPNYGYTF. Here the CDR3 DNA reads TGTGCCAGCAGTTTAAAGGCTCCGAACTATGGCTACACCTTC.

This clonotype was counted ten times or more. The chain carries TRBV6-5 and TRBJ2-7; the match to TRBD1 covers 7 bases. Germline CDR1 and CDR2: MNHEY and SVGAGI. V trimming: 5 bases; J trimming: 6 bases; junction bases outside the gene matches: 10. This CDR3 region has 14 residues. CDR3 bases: TGTGCCAGCAGTACTGGACAGGACTCCCCCGAGCAGTACTTC. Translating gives CASSTGQDSPEQYF.

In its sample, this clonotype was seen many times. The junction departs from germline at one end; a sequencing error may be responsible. The CDR3 nucleotides are TGTGCTAGCAGTAAAACCGGACTAGCGGAAAGGGGAGAGACCCAGTACTTC. As protein: CASSKTGLAERGETQYF. The rearrangement links TRBV7-7 to TRBJ2-5; 10 nucleotides line up with TRBD2. Germline V gene sequence: CDR1 SSHAT, CDR2 FNYEAQ (reference sequence). The CDR3 contains 17 residues.

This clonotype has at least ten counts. CDR3 sequence reads: CASQSRGGGNQETQYF. CDR3 bases: TGTGCCTCCCAATCCCGGGGAGGGGGTAACCAAGAGACCCAGTACTTC. The rearrangement uses TRBV6-1 and TRBJ2-5, with a weak D call TRBD2 (7 bases). Per the germline V gene, CDR1 is MNHNS and CDR2 is SASEGT. The CDR3 loop spans 16 amino acids. The V end was cut by 11 bases, the J end by 0 bases, with 22 bases between.

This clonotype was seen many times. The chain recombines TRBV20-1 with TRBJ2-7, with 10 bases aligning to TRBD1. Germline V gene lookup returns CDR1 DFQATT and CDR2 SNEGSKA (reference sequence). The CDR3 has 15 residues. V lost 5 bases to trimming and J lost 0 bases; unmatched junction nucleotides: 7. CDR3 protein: CSALYRDRGSYEQYF. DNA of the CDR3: TGCAGTGCTTTATACCGGGACAGGGGCTCCTACGAGCAGTACTTC.

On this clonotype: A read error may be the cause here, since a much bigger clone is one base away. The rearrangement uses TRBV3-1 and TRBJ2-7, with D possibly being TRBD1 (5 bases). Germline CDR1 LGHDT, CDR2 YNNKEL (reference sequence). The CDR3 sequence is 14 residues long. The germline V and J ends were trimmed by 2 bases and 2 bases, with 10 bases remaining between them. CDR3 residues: CASSQNRMAYEQYF. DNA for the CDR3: TGTGCCAGCAGCCAAAACAGGATGGCCTACGAGCAGTACTTC.

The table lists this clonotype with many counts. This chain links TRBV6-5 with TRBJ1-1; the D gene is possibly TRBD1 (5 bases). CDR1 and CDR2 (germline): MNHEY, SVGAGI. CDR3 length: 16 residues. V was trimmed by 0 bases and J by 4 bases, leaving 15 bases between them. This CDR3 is CASSYSGVALGTEAFF. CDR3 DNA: TGTGCCAGCAGTTACTCAGGGGTTGCGTTGGGCACTGAAGCTTTCTTT.

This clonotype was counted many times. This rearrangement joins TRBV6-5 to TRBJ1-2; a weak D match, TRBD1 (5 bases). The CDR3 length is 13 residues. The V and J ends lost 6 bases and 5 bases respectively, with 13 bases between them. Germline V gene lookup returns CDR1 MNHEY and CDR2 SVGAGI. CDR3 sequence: CASSTPGRYGYTF. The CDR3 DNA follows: TGTGCCAGCAGCACTCCGGGACGGTATGGCTACACCTTC.